This T cell receptor (beta chain) was sequenced for a study of human T cells and chemical hapten exposure. The study, taken as a whole, reports: Expanded TCR counts at PT1 went up together with patch test score, a positive correlation. Sensitizing to DPC left TCRs with a frequency above 1 in 1000 unaltered.

Described time point: patch test 1, 2 weeks after DPC sensitization. Noted treatment: therapeutic diphenylcyclopropenone sensitization with weekly scalp DPC. In TCRdb, the RACE reads were re-called with MiXCR into one record per CDR3 protein. The table shows around 71,000 distinct CDR3 sequences, with around 10% occurring only once. Comment on this clonotype: Its specificity is unknown.

The sequenced sample was whole blood, obtained in connection with sensitization to the hapten diphenylcyclopropenone (DPC). This TCR was recovered from a woman aged 40 to 50 with alopecia areata. Some clones in this sample may be carry-over from other donors' samples.

Here the CDR3 DNA reads TGTGCCAGCAGCTTCAACTATGACAGGGGGCGCGAGTACGACTACACCTTC. Its translation: CASSFNYDRGREYDYTF. The chain is built from TRBV11-1 and TRBJ1-2; 10 nucleotides align to TRBD1. The CDR3 sequence is 17 residues long. In germline, CDR1 is SGHAT, CDR2 FQDESV (reference sequence). J gave up 10 bases and V 3 bases, and 17 bases lay outside the gene matches.